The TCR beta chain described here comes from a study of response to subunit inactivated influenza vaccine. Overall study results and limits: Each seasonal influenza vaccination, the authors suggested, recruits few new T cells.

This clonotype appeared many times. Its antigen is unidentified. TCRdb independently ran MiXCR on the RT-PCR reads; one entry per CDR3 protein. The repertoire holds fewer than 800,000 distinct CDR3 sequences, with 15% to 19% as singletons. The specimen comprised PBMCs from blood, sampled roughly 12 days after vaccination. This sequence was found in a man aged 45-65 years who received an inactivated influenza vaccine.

The CDR3 loop reads CSVEGAGYGYTF. In nucleotides, the CDR3 is TGCAGCGTTGAGGGGGCAGGCTATGGCTACACCTTC. V gene TRBV29-1 combines with J gene TRBJ1-2; tentatively, D is TRBD1 (6 bases). There are 12 residues in the CDR3. The V gene's germline CDR1 is SQVTM and CDR2 ANQGSEA. The ends were cut back, 3 bases at V and 4 bases at J, with 9 bases in the middle.